The following is a T cell receptor (beta chain) sequence with its context. The sample comes from a study of blood T cell repertoires in COVID-19. Study at large: In each case, the material was cDNA or gDNA derived from T cells, B-cell-depleted T cells, or PBMCs.

Assay used: immunoSEQ multiplex PCR; TCRdb lists only in-frame clones, some missing. The sample holds 53,000 or so clones, roughly 77% seen once. Germline V gene data show CDR1 as SNHLY and CDR2 as FYNNEI. The V end was cut by 8 bases, the J end by 1 base, with 11 bases between. This CDR3 is 13 amino acids long. The chain recombines TRBV2 with TRBJ1-1, with D possibly being TRBD1 (5 bases). This sequence originates from a man between 65 and 85 years old with active or convalescent COVID-19. Sequencing used peripheral blood. CDR3 loop: CASLTEPNTEAFF. As DNA, the CDR3 is TGTGCCAGCTTGACAGAACCGAACACTGAAGCTTTCTTT.